A selection of T cell receptor beta chains follows, all from one sample in a study of cytotoxic CD8 clonotypes in ibrutinib-treated CLL. Repertoires were generated with immunoSEQ multiplex PCR, while TCRdb's copy carries only in-frame clones and drops some. The sample includes roughly 150,000 clones, roughly 80% of them seen just once. The specimen comprised PBMCs, sampled after 12 months of ibrutinib treatment. Receptors originate from a human donor with chronic lymphocytic leukemia. Both conserved end residues are part of each CDR3. The order of the fields is V gene, J gene, clone size, D gene, CDR3 DNA, CDR3 protein. A D gene is named only where the DNA matches it firmly. Size values are once, few and many counts, or a class for expanded clones, and some rows have none.

v_gene: TRBV13; j_gene: TRBJ2-1; abundance: .; d_gene: .; CDR3nt: TGTGCCAGCAGCTTCTCCTACGGGGAGAGGGCCTACAATGAGCAGTTCTTC; CDR3aa: CASSFSYGERAYNEQFF
v_gene: TRBV28; j_gene: TRBJ1-4; abundance: .; d_gene: TRBD1; CDR3nt: TGTGCCAGCAGGTTGACAGGGTCCAATGAAAAACTGTTTTTT; CDR3aa: CASRLTGSNEKLFF
v_gene: TRBV28; j_gene: TRBJ1-2; abundance: .; d_gene: TRBD1; CDR3nt: TGTGCCAGCAGGACAGGGGGCGTTGGGAACTATGGCTACACCTTC; CDR3aa: CASRTGGVGNYGYTF
v_gene: TRBV28; j_gene: TRBJ1-2; abundance: .; d_gene: TRBD1; CDR3nt: TGTGCCAGCAGTGGACAGGGTCGGGGCTACACCTTC; CDR3aa: CASSGQGRGYTF
v_gene: TRBV19; j_gene: TRBJ1-5; abundance: few; d_gene: TRBD1; CDR3nt: TGTGCCAGTAGTATAATTCCGGGACAGGGAGGAATTCTTCAGCCCCAGCATTTT; CDR3aa: CASSIIPGQGGILQPQHF
v_gene: TRBV5-4; j_gene: TRBJ2-3; abundance: .; d_gene: TRBD2; CDR3nt: TGTGCCAGCAGCCGACTAGCGGGCACTAGCACAGATACGCAGTATTTT; CDR3aa: CASSRLAGTSTDTQYF
v_gene: TRBV9; j_gene: TRBJ1-2; abundance: .; d_gene: .; CDR3nt: TGTGCCAGCAGCGTAGCAACAGGGTTCCGCTATGGCTACACCTTC; CDR3aa: CASSVATGFRYGYTF
v_gene: TRBV19; j_gene: TRBJ1-6; abundance: .; d_gene: .; CDR3nt: TGTGCCAGTAGTATAGTCTCGGGGGCGATGAATTCACCCCTCCACTTT; CDR3aa: CASSIVSGAMNSPLHF
v_gene: TRBV7-2; j_gene: TRBJ1-5; abundance: .; d_gene: .; CDR3nt: TGTGCCAGCAGCTCGCAGGACGGACACCATCAGCCCCAGCATTTT; CDR3aa: CASSSQDGHHQPQHF
v_gene: TRBV19; j_gene: TRBJ2-1; abundance: .; d_gene: .; CDR3nt: TGTGCCAGTATTCCCGACGGGGGCTCCTACAATGAGCAGTTCTTC; CDR3aa: CASIPDGGSYNEQFF
v_gene: TRBV15; j_gene: TRBJ2-2; abundance: .; d_gene: .; CDR3nt: TGTGCCGCCAGCCCACGGGCAGTGCTGAACGGGGAGCTGTTTTTT; CDR3aa: CAASPRAVLNGELFF
v_gene: TRBV9; j_gene: TRBJ2-7; abundance: .; d_gene: .; CDR3nt: TGTGCCAGCAGCGAAAGGGGGTATACCTACGAGCAGTACTTC; CDR3aa: CASSERGYTYEQYF
v_gene: TRBV18; j_gene: TRBJ2-2; abundance: .; d_gene: .; CDR3nt: TGTGCCAGCTCACCACGGGCAGGCAACCCGAGGACCGGGGAGCTGTTTTTT; CDR3aa: CASSPRAGNPRTGELFF
v_gene: TRBV7-9; j_gene: TRBJ2-5; abundance: once; d_gene: .; CDR3nt: TGTGCCAGCGACATTCTAGTACCAGGGACCCAGTACTTC; CDR3aa: CASDILVPGTQYF
v_gene: TRBV5-1; j_gene: TRBJ2-3; abundance: .; d_gene: .; CDR3nt: TGCGCCAGCAGCGCCGGGGACCCAGGGGCAGATACGCAGTATTTT; CDR3aa: CASSAGDPGADTQYF
v_gene: TRBV11-1; j_gene: TRBJ1-1; abundance: once; d_gene: .; CDR3nt: TGTGCCAGCAGCTTAGGGCAGGGTAGCACTGAAGCTTTCTTT; CDR3aa: CASSLGQGSTEAFF
v_gene: TRBV6-4; j_gene: TRBJ2-3; abundance: .; d_gene: TRBD2; CDR3nt: TGTGCCAGCAGTGATCAAGGCGGGGGGGGCACAGATACGCAGTATTTT; CDR3aa: CASSDQGGGGTDTQYF
v_gene: TRBV5-4; j_gene: TRBJ2-5; abundance: .; d_gene: .; CDR3nt: TGTGCCAGCAGCCGCTCGATAGAAGAGACCCAGTACTTC; CDR3aa: CASSRSIEETQYF
v_gene: TRBV7-2; j_gene: TRBJ1-2; abundance: .; d_gene: TRBD1; CDR3nt: TGTGCCAGCAGCCAGGACAGGGGGCCATATGGCTACACCTTC; CDR3aa: CASSQDRGPYGYTF
v_gene: TRBV23-1; j_gene: TRBJ1-2; abundance: .; d_gene: .; CDR3nt: TGCGCCAGCAGTCCTACAGACAGGTCCCTCCGGAACTATGGCTACACCTTC; CDR3aa: CASSPTDRSLRNYGYTF
v_gene: TRBV4-3; j_gene: TRBJ2-3; abundance: once; d_gene: .; CDR3nt: TGCGCCAGCAGCCAAGATGGGGGGGGCCTGGATACGCAGTATTTT; CDR3aa: CASSQDGGGLDTQYF
v_gene: TRBV2; j_gene: TRBJ2-3; abundance: .; d_gene: .; CDR3nt: TGTGCCAGCCCTAGGGAGAGTACTAGCACAGATACGCAGTATTTT; CDR3aa: CASPRESTSTDTQYF
v_gene: TRBV19; j_gene: TRBJ2-3; abundance: .; d_gene: .; CDR3nt: TGTGCCAGTAGTATAGCGGGAGTCACAGATACGCAGTATTTT; CDR3aa: CASSIAGVTDTQYF
v_gene: TRBV19; j_gene: TRBJ2-2; abundance: .; d_gene: TRBD1; CDR3nt: TGTGCCAGTACCGCGGGGACAGGGAACGGGGAGCTGTTTTTT; CDR3aa: CASTAGTGNGELFF
v_gene: TRBV7-2; j_gene: TRBJ1-5; abundance: .; d_gene: .; CDR3nt: TGTGCCAGCAGCCCGGACAGACATCAGCCCCAGCATTTT; CDR3aa: CASSPDRHQPQHF
v_gene: TRBV27; j_gene: TRBJ2-2; abundance: .; d_gene: TRBD1; CDR3nt: TGTGCCAGCCACCGGGACAGTTTACCCGGAGGCGGGGAGCTGTTTTTT; CDR3aa: CASHRDSLPGGGELFF
v_gene: TRBV19; j_gene: TRBJ1-1; abundance: .; d_gene: .; CDR3nt: TGTGCCAGTAGTATACAGGGGATGAACACTGAAGCTTTCTTT; CDR3aa: CASSIQGMNTEAFF
v_gene: TRBV30; j_gene: TRBJ1-2; abundance: .; d_gene: .; CDR3nt: TGTGCCTGGAGTGTAGGGGAAAGGAGCTATGGCTACACCTTC; CDR3aa: CAWSVGERSYGYTF
v_gene: TRBV6-6; j_gene: TRBJ2-7; abundance: .; d_gene: TRBD2; CDR3nt: TGTGCCAGCAGTTACCGGGAGGGACAATTCTACGAGCAGTACTTC; CDR3aa: CASSYREGQFYEQYF
v_gene: TRBV7-3; j_gene: TRBJ2-3; abundance: .; d_gene: .; CDR3nt: TGTGCCAGCAGCGCGACCCCTAGAGATACGCAGTATTTT; CDR3aa: CASSATPRDTQYF
v_gene: TRBV29-1; j_gene: TRBJ1-4; abundance: .; d_gene: .; CDR3nt: TGCAGCGTTGGCGAGAGGGGGGGGGAAAAACTGTTTTTT; CDR3aa: CSVGERGGEKLFF
v_gene: TRBV6-6; j_gene: TRBJ2-3; abundance: .; d_gene: .; CDR3nt: TGTGCCAGCAGTCTTGGTGGGGTCACAGATACGCAGTATTTT; CDR3aa: CASSLGGVTDTQYF
v_gene: TRBV18; j_gene: TRBJ2-3; abundance: .; d_gene: .; CDR3nt: TGTGCCAGCTCACCCTCCACAGATACGCAGTATTTT; CDR3aa: CASSPSTDTQYF
v_gene: TRBV7-2; j_gene: TRBJ2-2; abundance: .; d_gene: TRBD2; CDR3nt: TGTGCCAGCAGCTTAGCCCCTAGCGGGACCGGGGAGCTGTTTTTT; CDR3aa: CASSLAPSGTGELFF
v_gene: TRBV9; j_gene: TRBJ1-1; abundance: .; d_gene: TRBD1; CDR3nt: TGTGCCAGCAGCCGGGGACAGGGGGGCGCTGAAGCTTTCTTT; CDR3aa: CASSRGQGGAEAFF
v_gene: TRBV28; j_gene: TRBJ1-2; abundance: .; d_gene: .; CDR3nt: TGTGCCAGCAGTTTTAGGGCTGGCTATGGCTACACCTTC; CDR3aa: CASSFRAGYGYTF
v_gene: TRBV6-1; j_gene: TRBJ1-4; abundance: .; d_gene: TRBD1; CDR3nt: TGTGCCAGCAGGCCGGGACAGTTCATTGAAAAACTGTTTTTT; CDR3aa: CASRPGQFIEKLFF
v_gene: TRBV28; j_gene: TRBJ1-4; abundance: .; d_gene: .; CDR3nt: TGTGCCAGCAGTTTCAGGGACGGAGACCCGAACGGCCACAGAAAACTGTTTTTT; CDR3aa: CASSFRDGDPNGHRKLFF
v_gene: TRBV5-6; j_gene: TRBJ1-6; abundance: few; d_gene: .; CDR3nt: TGTGCCAGCAGCTTGGACGGGAGGCCTAATTCACCCCTCCACTTT; CDR3aa: CASSLDGRPNSPLHF
v_gene: TRBV10-3; j_gene: TRBJ1-4; abundance: few; d_gene: TRBD1; CDR3nt: TGTGCCATCGTCGGACAGGCCGGAGGGAAACTGTTTTTT; CDR3aa: CAIVGQAGGKLFF
v_gene: TRBV18; j_gene: TRBJ2-3; abundance: .; d_gene: .; CDR3nt: TGTGCCAGCTCACCACCGGGGGAAGCGGGCACAGATACGCAGTATTTT; CDR3aa: CASSPPGEAGTDTQYF
v_gene: TRBV15; j_gene: TRBJ2-7; abundance: .; d_gene: .; CDR3nt: TGTGCCACCAGCAATCACAGGGAAGCAACCTACGAGCAGTACTTC; CDR3aa: CATSNHREATYEQYF
v_gene: TRBV28; j_gene: TRBJ1-6; abundance: .; d_gene: .; CDR3nt: TGTGCCAGCAATTTACAGTCCCCACGTTCACCCCTCCACTTT; CDR3aa: CASNLQSPRSPLHF
v_gene: TRBV6-6; j_gene: TRBJ1-3; abundance: once; d_gene: .; CDR3nt: TGTGCCAGCAGTTACTCGGTCAGGGTTTTTGGAAACACCATATATTTT; CDR3aa: CASSYSVRVFGNTIYF
v_gene: TRBV19; j_gene: TRBJ1-2; abundance: .; d_gene: TRBD1; CDR3nt: TGTGCCAGTAGTATAAGGGGACAGGGGCCAAAAAAAAACTATGGCTACACCTTC; CDR3aa: CASSIRGQGPKKNYGYTF
v_gene: TRBV7-3; j_gene: TRBJ2-7; abundance: .; d_gene: TRBD2; CDR3nt: TGTGCCAGCAGCTTAACAGGACTAGCGGGAGTCGAGCAGTACTTC; CDR3aa: CASSLTGLAGVEQYF
v_gene: TRBV5-6; j_gene: TRBJ1-5; abundance: few; d_gene: .; CDR3nt: TGTGCCAGCAGCCTTACTGGGGCCTCTCCGCCCCAGCATTTT; CDR3aa: CASSLTGASPPQHF
v_gene: TRBV6-1; j_gene: TRBJ1-6; abundance: .; d_gene: TRBD1; CDR3nt: TGTGCCAGCACCCTAAGGACAGGGGAAGGGACACCCCTCCACTTT; CDR3aa: CASTLRTGEGTPLHF
v_gene: TRBV28; j_gene: TRBJ2-6; abundance: few; d_gene: TRBD1; CDR3nt: TGTGCCAGCAGTTCGACAGGGGAGACCAACGTCCTGACTTTC; CDR3aa: CASSSTGETNVLTF
v_gene: TRBV5-6; j_gene: TRBJ1-1; abundance: .; d_gene: TRBD1; CDR3nt: TGTGCCAGCAGCTTGGTCCCGGGACAGGGTACTGAAGCTTTCTTT; CDR3aa: CASSLVPGQGTEAFF
v_gene: TRBV7-6; j_gene: TRBJ1-1; abundance: .; d_gene: .; CDR3nt: TGTGCCAGCAGCGTCGGGAGCTTGAACACTGAAGCTTTCTTT; CDR3aa: CASSVGSLNTEAFF
v_gene: TRBV5-1; j_gene: TRBJ2-6; abundance: once; d_gene: .; CDR3nt: TGCGCCAGCAGCTTGGTCGTTTGGCAGGGTCACTCTGGGGCCAACGTCCTGACTTTC; CDR3aa: CASSLVVWQGHSGANVLTF
v_gene: TRBV4-3; j_gene: TRBJ2-3; abundance: .; d_gene: .; CDR3nt: TGCGCCAGCAGCCAGGGGTCTGAGGGTACGCAGTATTTT; CDR3aa: CASSQGSEGTQYF
v_gene: TRBV30; j_gene: TRBJ2-3; abundance: once; d_gene: TRBD2; CDR3nt: TGTGCCTGGAGCTCACTAGCGGGTACAGATACGCAGTATTTT; CDR3aa: CAWSSLAGTDTQYF
v_gene: TRBV10-3; j_gene: TRBJ2-7; abundance: .; d_gene: .; CDR3nt: TGTGCCATCAGTACAGACACACAGGGTTCCCTTTACGAGCAGTACTTC; CDR3aa: CAISTDTQGSLYEQYF
v_gene: TRBV7-8; j_gene: TRBJ1-5; abundance: .; d_gene: TRBD1; CDR3nt: TGTGCCAGCAGCGAGGACAGGGTGATACAGCCCCAGCATTTT; CDR3aa: CASSEDRVIQPQHF
v_gene: TRBV7-2; j_gene: TRBJ1-5; abundance: once; d_gene: .; CDR3nt: TGTGCCAGCAGCTTAGGCCGGGTAGGTCGACAGCCCCAGCATTTT; CDR3aa: CASSLGRVGRQPQHF
v_gene: TRBV27; j_gene: TRBJ2-3; abundance: few; d_gene: TRBD1; CDR3nt: TGTGCCAGCAGTCTGACAGGGCAGGGGAGAGATACGCAGTATTTT; CDR3aa: CASSLTGQGRDTQYF
v_gene: TRBV28; j_gene: TRBJ2-7; abundance: .; d_gene: .; CDR3nt: TGTGCCAGCAGTCCCCGGACAGACGAGCAGTACTTC; CDR3aa: CASSPRTDEQYF
v_gene: TRBV10-1; j_gene: TRBJ1-1; abundance: .; d_gene: .; CDR3nt: TGCGCCAGCAGTCTACACCGAGGACAGACCCCGAACACTGAAGCTTTCTTT; CDR3aa: CASSLHRGQTPNTEAFF